This entry lists 27 T cell receptor beta chains sequenced from one sample in a study of molecular identifiers for immune sequencing clone quantification (dated by TCRdb to the late 2010s). Libraries were made using PCR. This sample was sequenced with an Illumina HiSeq 4000. The public sequencing data were trimmed at Q25 with fastp and processed into clonotypes with MiXCR by TCRdb, which kept only in-frame beta chains. Rows with one shared CDR3 protein collapse into an entry with the most common genes and DNA. The sample profile shows 400,000 to 600,000 distinct CDR3 sequences; over 20% of them were found once. Around 0.86% of the sample is held by the ten biggest clonotypes. The sequenced sample consisted of naive CD8+ T cells from blood, with Jurkat cell RNA spiked in. The label giving this sample's cell subset or site can be read as: FACS-sorted CD8+CD4-CCR7+CD45RA+ naive T cells. All receptors come from a human donor in good health. Some libraries in this study had Jurkat cell RNA spiked in.

There are a few counts of this clonotype. The V and J genes are TRBV4-1 and TRBJ2-7; D is ambiguous. The ends were cut back, 0 bases at V and 2 bases at J, with 11 bases in the middle. The length of the CDR3 is 15 residues. Germline assignment: CDR1 MGHRA and CDR2 YSYEKL. The CDR3 coding sequence is TGCGCCAGCAGCCAAGATCACGCTTTACCCTACGAGCAGTACTTC. Amino acid sequence: CASSQDHALPYEQYF.

V gene TRBV7-9 combines with J gene TRBJ2-2, with D tentatively TRBD1 (6 bases). Germline V gene sequence: CDR1 SEHNR, CDR2 FQNEAQ (reference sequence). With 1 base removed from V and 5 bases from J, the gap between germline ends came to 11 bases. The CDR3 sequence is 15 residues long. CDR3 protein: CASSLVGHRTGELFF. CDR3 coding DNA: TGTGCCAGCAGCTTAGTGGGACACAGGACCGGGGAGCTGTTTTTT.

This clonotype showed up many times. V is TRBV20-1 and J is TRBJ2-1; perhaps D is TRBD1 or TRBD2 (5 bases each). The CDR3 is 14 residues long. V was cut by 3 bases and J by 9 bases, with 18 bases left in between. The germline CDR1 and CDR2 sequences are DFQATT and SNEGSKA (reference sequence). The CDR3 nucleotides are TGCAGTGCTAGGGCCGGGACCTCAGGTCCTGAGCAGTTCTTC. Protein: CSARAGTSGPEQFF.

The chain recombines TRBV4-3 with TRBJ2-7; 11 nucleotides agree with TRBD1. Germline CDR1 reads LGHNA; CDR2 reads YSLEER. V lost 2 bases, J lost 2 bases, and 8 bases stayed unmatched. The CDR3 is 17 amino acids. The DNA of the CDR3 is TGCGCCAGCAGCCAACACCGCCCGGGACAGGGGGCCTACGAGCAGTACTTC. Protein: CASSQHRPGQGAYEQYF.

This chain joins TRBV4-2 and TRBJ2-7; no definite D call. Trimming shortened V by 5 bases and J by 12 bases, and 20 bases separated the two germline ends. Germline V CDR1 and CDR2: LGHNA, YNFKEQ. This CDR3 has 13 amino acids. The CDR3 spells CASSLLMGYGRYF. The CDR3 nucleotides read TGTGCCAGCAGCTTGCTTATGGGCTACGGGCGGTACTTC.

This clonotype was recorded many times. This rearrangement joins TRBV19 to TRBJ2-2, with D hard to call. The V gene lost 4 bases and the J gene lost 1 base, with 4 bases spanning the gap. The CDR3 consists of 13 residues. CDR1 and CDR2 (germline): LNHDA, SQIVND (reference sequence). The CDR3 DNA is TGTGCCAGTAGTAGGCAGAACACCGGGGAGCTGTTTTTT. Encoded protein: CASSRQNTGELFF.

Many counts were recorded for this clonotype. The J gene is TRBJ1-2, the V gene TRBV28; unclear D gene. Germline V gene lookup returns CDR1 MDHEN and CDR2 SYDVKM. There are 11 residues in the CDR3. Trimming stripped 4 bases from V and 4 bases from J, with 4 bases between. The CDR3 spells CASSSTYGYTF. The CDR3 bases are TGTGCCAGCAGTTCAACCTATGGCTACACCTTC.

In regard to this clonotype: Germline and junction disagree at one end, which may indicate a read error. The chain links TRBV15 to TRBJ2-7, with D unclear. Germline V gene sequence: CDR1 LNHNV, CDR2 YYDKDF (reference sequence). The CDR3 covers 16 residues. The CDR3 DNA reads TGTGCCATCAGCAGAGAATTGCAAAACTCGTGGGCCGAGCAGTACTTC. This codes for CAISRELQNSWAEQYF.

In the case of this clonotype: A single base separates this from a much larger clone, so it may be a read error. The chain is built from TRBV4-3 and TRBJ2-7; D not certain. This CDR3 has 14 amino acids. Germline lookup yields CDR1 LGHNA and CDR2 YSLEER. V lost 3 bases to trimming and J lost 0 bases, with 9 bases between them. The CDR3 DNA sequence: TGCGCCAGCAGCCACGAGACAAACTCCTACGAGCAGTACTTC. Protein: CASSHETNSYEQYF.

In its sample, this clonotype was seen many times. This sequence joins TRBV30 and TRBJ1-1; 7 positions agree with TRBD1. Germline CDR1 reads GTSNPN; CDR2 reads SVGIG (reference sequence). The junction had 7 bases not matched to a gene; V was cut back by 3 bases and J by 0 bases. The CDR3 is 15 residues long. The CDR3 bases are TGTGCCTGGAGGGCGACAGGGACTATGAACACTGAAGCTTTCTTT. It codes for CAWRATGTMNTEAFF. The full variable domain, rest sourced from reference TRBV30 and TRBJ1-1, is SQTIHQWPATLVQPVGSPLSLECTVEGTSNPNLYWYRQAAGRGLQLLFYSVGIGQISSEVPQNLSASRPQDRQFILSSKKLLLSDSGFYLCAWRATGTMNTEAFFGQGTRLTVV.

The chain combines TRBV12-3 or TRBV12-4 with TRBJ1-1, with a weak D call TRBD1 (5 bases). Trimming removed 6 bases at V and 8 bases at J, with 31 bases between. The CDR3 loop spans 18 amino acids. DNA of the CDR3: TGTGCCAGCAGGTCCCCGACCAGCCCTCTGGCAGGGCCCTACGAAGCTTTCTTT. Amino acid sequence: CASRSPTSPLAGPYEAFF.

This clonotype was counted only a few times. This rearrangement joins TRBV6-9 to TRBJ2-7; the D is unclear. Germline V gene data show CDR1 as MNHGY and CDR2 as SVAAGI. Trimming removed 8 bases at V and 2 bases at J, with 13 bases between. This CDR3 region has 13 residues. CDR3 amino acids: CASSRQATYEQYF. The CDR3 DNA is TGTGCCAGCTCCCGGCAGGCCACCTACGAGCAGTACTTC.

As to this clonotype: One end of the junction does not line up with germline, which may come from a read error. The rearrangement joins TRBV11-2 to TRBJ2-5; TRBD1 agrees at 9 bases. The CDR3 has 19 amino acids. Germline lookup yields CDR1 SGHAT and CDR2 FQNNGV. The CDR3 loop is CASSLDAIITGGLGETRYF. For the CDR3, the DNA is TGTGCCAGCAGCTTAGACGCGATAATTACAGGGGGCCTGGGAGAGACCCGGTACTTC.

At least ten counts were recorded for this clonotype. This CDR3 is CATTTSTDTQYF. CDR3 DNA sequence: TGTGCCACTACGACTAGCACAGATACGCAGTATTTT. The genes are TRBV12-3 or TRBV12-4 and TRBJ2-3; no firm D call. V was pared by 10 bases and J by 0 bases, with 8 bases between. The CDR3 contains 12 residues.

This clonotype was seen a few times. The chain is built from TRBV9 and TRBJ2-5; possible D gene TRBD1, 7 bases. This CDR3 spans 15 amino acids. Germline V gene lookup returns CDR1 SGDLS and CDR2 YYNGEE. V lost 6 bases to trimming and J lost 2 bases, with 17 bases between them. CDR3 in DNA: TGTGCCAGCACCAAGGAGGGGGCCCTGCAAGAGACCCAGTACTTC. Its protein product is CASTKEGALQETQYF.

Comments on this clonotype: The junction and the germline gene differ at one end; a read error may be behind it. The gene calls are TRBV13 and TRBJ2-2; tentatively, D is TRBD1 or TRBD2 (5 bases each). Germline CDR1 is PRHDT and CDR2 is FYEKMQ (reference sequence). The CDR3 is 16 amino acids. The CDR3 DNA is TGTGCCAGCAGCTTAGAGGTCAGGGCGAACACCGGGGAGATGTTTTTT. It encodes CASSLEVRANTGEMFF.

In its sample, this clonotype was seen a few times. The chain has TRBV28 and TRBJ2-7, with a tentative D call TRBD2 (7 bases). The CDR3 extends over 13 amino acids. Trimming took off 10 bases at V and 2 bases at J, with 15 bases between the two ends. Germline assignment: CDR1 MDHEN and CDR2 SYDVKM. This CDR3 reads CATEGGVTYEQYF. CDR3 DNA: TGTGCCACCGAGGGGGGGGTTACCTACGAGCAGTACTTC.

This clonotype was observed a few times. The J gene is TRBJ2-7, the V gene TRBV19, with D hard to call. Per germline, CDR1 LNHDA and CDR2 SQIVND (reference sequence). The CDR3 runs to 14 residues. V was trimmed by 3 bases and J by 6 bases, leaving 15 bases between them. CDR3 nucleotide sequence: TGTGCCAGTAGTATCTCGACACCGCCTAGCGAGCAGTACTTC. As protein: CASSISTPPSEQYF. Based on the CDR3 plus reference TRBV19 and TRBJ2-7, the full variable domain is DGGITQSPKYLFRKEGQNVTLSCEQNLNHDAMYWYRQDPGQGLRLIYYSQIVNDFQKGDIAEGYSVSREKKESFPLTVTSAQKNPTAFYLCASSISTPPSEQYFGPGTRLTVT.

This clonotype was seen at least ten times. The rearrangement uses TRBV7-9 and TRBJ2-7; D unresolved. Per the germline V gene, CDR1 is SEHNR and CDR2 is FQNEAQ (reference sequence). Trimming pared 3 bases from V and 3 bases from J, leaving 15 bases between. The CDR3 has 15 amino acids. This CDR3 is CASSLVEALNYEQYF. Here the CDR3 DNA reads TGTGCCAGCAGCTTGGTTGAGGCTCTCAACTACGAGCAGTACTTC.

In this sample, this clonotype turned up once. One end of the junction is discordant with germline, which a read error may explain. This rearrangement joins TRBV12-3 or TRBV12-4 to TRBJ2-1; D possibly corresponds to TRBD1 (6 bases). The CDR3 has 15 residues. The CDR3 loop is CARSSGTFKGNEQFF. The CDR3 DNA reads as TGTGCCCGCAGTTCCGGGACATTTAAGGGCAATGAGCAGTTCTTC.

This clonotype was picked up many times. This chain uses TRBV12-5 with TRBJ2-3; 7 nucleotides align to TRBD1. Germline assignment: CDR1 LGHNT and CDR2 FRNRAP. With 4 bases clipped from V and 1 base from J, the junction kept 8 bases outside the gene matches. CDR3 size: 16 residues. CDR3 region: CASGSLLTGGTDTQYF. CDR3 nucleotide sequence: TGTGCTAGTGGTTCCTTGTTAACAGGGGGCACAGATACGCAGTATTTT.

This clonotype was observed at least ten times. CDR3 coding DNA: TGTGCCAGCAGCCAACTCCCTGGGGCGAGGATAGATACGCAGTATTTT. Residues: CASSQLPGARIDTQYF. V usage is TRBV4-2 and J usage is TRBJ2-3; D is perhaps TRBD1 (5 bases). V lost 2 bases and J lost 5, with 17 bases in between. CDR1 and CDR2 from the germline V gene are LGHNA and YNFKEQ. The CDR3 extends over 16 amino acids.

This chain uses TRBV11-2 with TRBJ2-1; TRBD2 is a possible D gene (5 bases). The V end lost 1 base, the J end lost 1 base, and 11 bases lay between the germline ends. Germline CDR1 SGHAT, CDR2 FQNNGV. The CDR3 runs to 16 residues. DNA for the CDR3: TGTGCCAGCAGCTTAGCTCCAAGCGGATCCTACAATGAGCAGTTCTTC. This sequence encodes CASSLAPSGSYNEQFF.

This clonotype was detected a few times. The chain joins TRBV7-9 to TRBJ2-2; 10 bases fit TRBD1. CDR1 is SEHNR and CDR2 is FQNEAQ in the germline V gene (reference sequence). V gave up 2 bases and J gave up 3 bases; unmatched junction bases: 3. The length of the CDR3 is 16 residues. CDR3 sequence reads: CASSLRDRGHTGELFF. CDR3 nucleotides: TGTGCCAGCAGCTTAAGGGACAGGGGTCACACCGGGGAGCTGTTTTTT. The entire variable domain, with the rest obtained from reference TRBV7-9 and TRBJ2-2, is as follows: DTGVSQNPRHKITKRGQNVTFRCDPISEHNRLYWYRQTLGQGPEFLTYFQNEAQLEKSRLLSDRFSAERPKGSFSTLEIQRTEQGDSAMYLCASSLRDRGHTGELFFGEGSRLTVL.

The chain uses TRBV4-3 and TRBJ2-1; TRBD2 aligns across 9 bases. CDR3 length: 16 residues. CDR1 LGHNA and CDR2 YSLEER come from the germline V gene. Trimming cost V 0 bases and J 6 bases; bases outside gene matches: 6. The CDR3 DNA sequence: TGCGCCAGCAGCCAAGATGGTAGCGGGAGTTCCAATGAGCAGTTCTTC. This encodes CASSQDGSGSSNEQFF.

The gene calls are TRBV7-6 and TRBJ2-2; D possibly corresponds to TRBD2 (6 bases). Trimming stripped 3 bases from V and 2 bases from J, with 13 bases between. The CDR3 extends over 16 amino acids. The germline V gene has CDR1 SGHVS and CDR2 FNYEAQ. In DNA form, the CDR3 reads TGTGCCAGCAGCTTTTTAGATAGCGGAAACACCGGGGAGCTGTTTTTT. Translating it yields CASSFLDSGNTGELFF.

This clonotype came up many times. The rearrangement links TRBV7-8 to TRBJ1-2, with a weak D call TRBD1 (6 bases). CDR3 length: 15 amino acids. V lost 1 base, J lost 0 bases, and 9 bases lay in between. The germline V gene encodes CDR1 SGHVS and CDR2 FQNEAQ. CDR3 in amino acids: CASSLEDRTNYGYTF. DNA for the CDR3: TGTGCCAGCAGCTTAGAGGACAGAACTAACTATGGCTACACCTTC.